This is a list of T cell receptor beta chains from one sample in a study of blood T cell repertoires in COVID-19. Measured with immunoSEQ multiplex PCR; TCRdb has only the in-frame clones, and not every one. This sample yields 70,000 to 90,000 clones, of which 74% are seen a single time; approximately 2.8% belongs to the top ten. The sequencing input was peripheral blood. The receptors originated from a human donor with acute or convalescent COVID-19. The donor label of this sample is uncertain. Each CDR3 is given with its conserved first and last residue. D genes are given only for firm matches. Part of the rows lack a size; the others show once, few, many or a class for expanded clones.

cdr3_nt: TGCGCCAGCAGTGAGACTAGTTATACGCAGTATTTT
cdr3_aa: CASSETSYTQYF
d_call: -
v_call: TRBV10-2
clone_size: -
j_call: TRBJ2-3

cdr3_nt: TGTGCCATTACCCGGGACAGGGGGCTCGTGTCCCAAAATTCACCCCTCCACTTT
cdr3_aa: CAITRDRGLVSQNSPLHF
d_call: TRBD1
v_call: TRBV6-4
clone_size: few
j_call: TRBJ1-6

cdr3_nt: TGTGCCAGCAGCTTCCGGCTGGGAGCTATGAACACTGAAGCTTTCTTT
cdr3_aa: CASSFRLGAMNTEAFF
d_call: -
v_call: TRBV5-5
clone_size: -
j_call: TRBJ1-1

cdr3_nt: TGCGCCAGCAGAACAGGGGCTGAAGCTTTCTTT
cdr3_aa: CASRTGAEAFF
d_call: TRBD1
v_call: TRBV10-2
clone_size: few
j_call: TRBJ1-1

cdr3_nt: TGTGCCAGCAGCTTGGGAGGGGGCGCGGGCAATCAGCCCCAGCATTTT
cdr3_aa: CASSLGGGAGNQPQHF
d_call: TRBD1
v_call: TRBV5-6
clone_size: -
j_call: TRBJ1-5

cdr3_nt: TGTGCTAGTAAGGCAGACTCCACGAAGAACACCGGGGAGCTGTTTTTT
cdr3_aa: CASKADSTKNTGELFF
d_call: -
v_call: TRBV12-5
clone_size: -
j_call: TRBJ2-2

cdr3_nt: TGTGCCAGCAGCTTCTCCACGGTCAATGAGCAGTTCTTC
cdr3_aa: CASSFSTVNEQFF
d_call: -
v_call: TRBV7-9
clone_size: -
j_call: TRBJ2-1

cdr3_nt: TGTGCCAGCAGTGGAGCGGGAGGTAGGCAGTTCTTC
cdr3_aa: CASSGAGGRQFF
d_call: TRBD2
v_call: TRBV6-4
clone_size: few
j_call: TRBJ2-1

cdr3_nt: TGTGCCAGCAGCTTAACCACGACTGACCTCTATGGCTACACCTTC
cdr3_aa: CASSLTTTDLYGYTF
d_call: -
v_call: TRBV7-6
clone_size: few
j_call: TRBJ1-2

cdr3_nt: TGTGCCAGCAGCAAAGGACCCCGGGCGGGTGAGGCTGAAGCTTTCTTT
cdr3_aa: CASSKGPRAGEAEAFF
d_call: -
v_call: TRBV9
clone_size: -
j_call: TRBJ1-1

cdr3_nt: TGTGCCAGCAGCTTAGGACAAAACCCCCCAGATACGCAGTATTTT
cdr3_aa: CASSLGQNPPDTQYF
d_call: -
v_call: TRBV13
clone_size: -
j_call: TRBJ2-3

cdr3_nt: TGTGCCAGTAGTATCAGACGGGGAACTAATGAAAAACTGTTTTTT
cdr3_aa: CASSIRRGTNEKLFF
d_call: -
v_call: TRBV19
clone_size: few
j_call: TRBJ1-4

cdr3_nt: TGTGCCAGCAGTGAAGTTCTAGCGGGCCTCTCTGGGGCCAACGTCCTGACTTTC
cdr3_aa: CASSEVLAGLSGANVLTF
d_call: TRBD2
v_call: TRBV6-1
clone_size: -
j_call: TRBJ2-6

cdr3_nt: TGTGCCAGCAGTGAACCGGGACTGCTCTCCTACGAGCAGTACTTC
cdr3_aa: CASSEPGLLSYEQYF
d_call: -
v_call: TRBV6-1
clone_size: -
j_call: TRBJ2-7

cdr3_nt: TGTGCCAGCAGCCGGACTAGCGGGTACTACGAGCAGTACTTC
cdr3_aa: CASSRTSGYYEQYF
d_call: TRBD2
v_call: TRBV5-8
clone_size: -
j_call: TRBJ2-7

cdr3_nt: TGCGCCAGCAGCCCTAGCGGGCTCACAGATACGCAGTATTTT
cdr3_aa: CASSPSGLTDTQYF
d_call: TRBD2
v_call: TRBV5-1
clone_size: once
j_call: TRBJ2-3

cdr3_nt: TGTGCCAGCAGTTCGCGGGGGTTCCAAGAGACCCAGTACTTC
cdr3_aa: CASSSRGFQETQYF
d_call: TRBD2
v_call: TRBV6-5
clone_size: -
j_call: TRBJ2-5

cdr3_nt: TGCGCCAGCAGCTGGGACAGTCCCTCCTATAATTCACCCCTCCACTTT
cdr3_aa: CASSWDSPSYNSPLHF
d_call: TRBD1
v_call: TRBV5-1
clone_size: few
j_call: TRBJ1-6

cdr3_nt: TGTGCCAGCAGCCGAAAACAGGGCTACGAGCAGTACTTC
cdr3_aa: CASSRKQGYEQYF
d_call: -
v_call: TRBV3-1/TRBV3-2
clone_size: -
j_call: TRBJ2-7

cdr3_nt: TGTGCCAGCAGCCCCCGGGACAGGAACACCGGGGAGCTGTTTTTT
cdr3_aa: CASSPRDRNTGELFF
d_call: TRBD1
v_call: TRBV7-6
clone_size: -
j_call: TRBJ2-2

cdr3_nt: TGTGCCAGCAGTTTAAACAGGGCCAACTATGGCTACACCTTC
cdr3_aa: CASSLNRANYGYTF
d_call: -
v_call: TRBV27
clone_size: -
j_call: TRBJ1-2

cdr3_nt: TGTGCCAGCAGCTTACTAAGACAGGGGACCCAGGGGGAGCTGTTTTTT
cdr3_aa: CASSLLRQGTQGELFF
d_call: TRBD1
v_call: TRBV5-4
clone_size: -
j_call: TRBJ2-2

cdr3_nt: TGTGCCAGCAGCAGCAGGCCCGACACCGGGGAGCTGTTTTTT
cdr3_aa: CASSSRPDTGELFF
d_call: -
v_call: TRBV2
clone_size: -
j_call: TRBJ2-2

cdr3_nt: TGTGCCACCAGAGGGACAGGGGGCCTCACCGGGGAGCTGTTTTTT
cdr3_aa: CATRGTGGLTGELFF
d_call: TRBD1
v_call: TRBV24-1
clone_size: -
j_call: TRBJ2-2

cdr3_nt: TGTGCCAGCAGTTACTCGAAGCCGGGACAGCGTGATGAAGCTTTCTTT
cdr3_aa: CASSYSKPGQRDEAFF
d_call: TRBD1
v_call: TRBV6-2/TRBV6-3
clone_size: -
j_call: TRBJ1-1

cdr3_nt: TGTGCCAGCAGCTTAGCGACTAGCGGGAGTAAGAATGAGCAGTTCTTC
cdr3_aa: CASSLATSGSKNEQFF
d_call: TRBD2
v_call: TRBV7-6
clone_size: -
j_call: TRBJ2-1

cdr3_nt: TGCAGCGCGGAGGGGGCGAACACCGGGGAGCTGTTTTTT
cdr3_aa: CSAEGANTGELFF
d_call: -
v_call: TRBV29-1
clone_size: -
j_call: TRBJ2-2

cdr3_nt: TGTGCCAGCAGCCGGGGGATACCGGGACAGCTCAACAATGAGCAGTTCTTC
cdr3_aa: CASSRGIPGQLNNEQFF
d_call: TRBD1
v_call: TRBV3-1/TRBV3-2
clone_size: -
j_call: TRBJ2-1

cdr3_nt: TGTGCCAGCAGCTTAGATGGGGGGACCGGAACGGAGCAGTTCTTC
cdr3_aa: CASSLDGGTGTEQFF
d_call: -
v_call: TRBV11-2
clone_size: -
j_call: TRBJ2-1

cdr3_nt: TGTGCCAGCAGTGAAAATGGCCTCCTCAGCACAGATACGCAGTATTTT
cdr3_aa: CASSENGLLSTDTQYF
d_call: -
v_call: TRBV25-1
clone_size: -
j_call: TRBJ2-3

cdr3_nt: TGTGCCAGCAGCGTAGAACAGAGAACGGTTGAGCAGTTCTTC
cdr3_aa: CASSVEQRTVEQFF
d_call: -
v_call: TRBV9
clone_size: -
j_call: TRBJ2-1

cdr3_nt: TGTGCCAGCAGTTTGGAGGGGCGGGAGACCCAGTACTTC
cdr3_aa: CASSLEGRETQYF
d_call: -
v_call: TRBV6-2/TRBV6-3
clone_size: -
j_call: TRBJ2-5

cdr3_nt: TGTGCCAGCAGTTTATTCGGACAGGGCTTTGGAAACACCATATATTTT
cdr3_aa: CASSLFGQGFGNTIYF
d_call: TRBD1
v_call: TRBV28
clone_size: -
j_call: TRBJ1-3

cdr3_nt: TGTGCCAGCAGCTTAAAGGACAGACCCTACGAGCAGTACTTC
cdr3_aa: CASSLKDRPYEQYF
d_call: -
v_call: TRBV5-8
clone_size: -
j_call: TRBJ2-7

cdr3_nt: TGTGCCACCAGTGAGCCCTTCGGGGTAGCATTGGATACGCAGTATTTT
cdr3_aa: CATSEPFGVALDTQYF
d_call: -
v_call: TRBV24-1
clone_size: -
j_call: TRBJ2-3

cdr3_nt: TGTGCCAGCAGCTTGGCCTCCCCAGGGGGCAGAAACACCATATATTTT
cdr3_aa: CASSLASPGGRNTIYF
d_call: TRBD1
v_call: TRBV5-4
clone_size: -
j_call: TRBJ1-3

cdr3_nt: TGTGCCAGCTCACCGGGCAGGGGCCCTTATAATTCACCCCTCCACTTT
cdr3_aa: CASSPGRGPYNSPLHF
d_call: -
v_call: TRBV18
clone_size: once
j_call: TRBJ1-6

cdr3_nt: TGTGCCAGCAGCCGAGGCGGGAGTGGAGAGACCCAGTACTTC
cdr3_aa: CASSRGGSGETQYF
d_call: TRBD2
v_call: TRBV7-3
clone_size: -
j_call: TRBJ2-5

cdr3_nt: TGTGCCAGCAGCCGGACTAGCGGGACAGATACGCAGTATTTT
cdr3_aa: CASSRTSGTDTQYF
d_call: TRBD2
v_call: TRBV4-2
clone_size: -
j_call: TRBJ2-3

cdr3_nt: TGTGCCAGTAGTAGACAGGCGAACACTGAAGCTTTCTTT
cdr3_aa: CASSRQANTEAFF
d_call: -
v_call: TRBV19
clone_size: -
j_call: TRBJ1-1

cdr3_nt: TGTGCCAGCAGGCGGCTAAAACTCACCGGGGAGCTGTTTTTT
cdr3_aa: CASRRLKLTGELFF
d_call: -
v_call: TRBV7-2
clone_size: -
j_call: TRBJ2-2

cdr3_nt: TGCGCCAGCATGAGCGACAGCACCTACGAGCAGTACTTC
cdr3_aa: CASMSDSTYEQYF
d_call: -
v_call: TRBV5-1
clone_size: -
j_call: TRBJ2-7

cdr3_nt: TGTGCCAGCAGTCTGACAGGGGTCGCAACTAATGAAAAACTGTTTTTT
cdr3_aa: CASSLTGVATNEKLFF
d_call: TRBD1
v_call: TRBV28
clone_size: -
j_call: TRBJ1-4

cdr3_nt: TGTGCCAGCAGTTTAACAGGGAAGAATTCGGACACCATATATTTT
cdr3_aa: CASSLTGKNSDTIYF
d_call: -
v_call: TRBV27
clone_size: -
j_call: TRBJ1-3

cdr3_nt: TGTGCCAGCAGTTACGGACAGCCCTCGAACACCGGGGAGCTGTTTTTT
cdr3_aa: CASSYGQPSNTGELFF
d_call: -
v_call: TRBV6-6
clone_size: -
j_call: TRBJ2-2

cdr3_nt: TGTGCCAGCAGCCAAGAGGCGGGGGCAAACACCGGGGAGCTGTTTTTT
cdr3_aa: CASSQEAGANTGELFF
d_call: -
v_call: TRBV14
clone_size: few
j_call: TRBJ2-2

cdr3_nt: TGTGCCAGCAGGCTGACAGCCCGGGCTGAAGCTTTCTTT
cdr3_aa: CASRLTARAEAFF
d_call: -
v_call: TRBV28
clone_size: once
j_call: TRBJ1-1

cdr3_nt: TGTGCCAGCAGCCAGCAGACAGGGCAGCCCCAGCATTTT
cdr3_aa: CASSQQTGQPQHF
d_call: TRBD1
v_call: TRBV11-2
clone_size: -
j_call: TRBJ1-5

cdr3_nt: TGTGCCAGCAGTTTAGAGGGGGCGAGGAGCTACACCTTC
cdr3_aa: CASSLEGARSYTF
d_call: TRBD1
v_call: TRBV28
clone_size: -
j_call: TRBJ1-2

cdr3_nt: TGTGCCAGCAGAGAGGGTATTAGCAATCAGCCCCAGCATTTT
cdr3_aa: CASREGISNQPQHF
d_call: -
v_call: TRBV6-5
clone_size: -
j_call: TRBJ1-5

cdr3_nt: TGTGCCAGTAGAGCGTCTCGCGGGGGGGAAGATACGCAGTATTTT
cdr3_aa: CASRASRGGEDTQYF
d_call: TRBD2
v_call: TRBV19
clone_size: -
j_call: TRBJ2-3

cdr3_nt: TGTGCCAGCAGTCCACCTCTCGCCCAGCGGAACACTGAAGCTTTCTTT
cdr3_aa: CASSPPLAQRNTEAFF
d_call: -
v_call: TRBV6-6
clone_size: -
j_call: TRBJ1-1

cdr3_nt: TGTGCCAGCAGTCTCCGGACAGTAGGTGAAGCTTTCTTT
cdr3_aa: CASSLRTVGEAFF
d_call: -
v_call: TRBV11-1
clone_size: medium-sized
j_call: TRBJ1-1